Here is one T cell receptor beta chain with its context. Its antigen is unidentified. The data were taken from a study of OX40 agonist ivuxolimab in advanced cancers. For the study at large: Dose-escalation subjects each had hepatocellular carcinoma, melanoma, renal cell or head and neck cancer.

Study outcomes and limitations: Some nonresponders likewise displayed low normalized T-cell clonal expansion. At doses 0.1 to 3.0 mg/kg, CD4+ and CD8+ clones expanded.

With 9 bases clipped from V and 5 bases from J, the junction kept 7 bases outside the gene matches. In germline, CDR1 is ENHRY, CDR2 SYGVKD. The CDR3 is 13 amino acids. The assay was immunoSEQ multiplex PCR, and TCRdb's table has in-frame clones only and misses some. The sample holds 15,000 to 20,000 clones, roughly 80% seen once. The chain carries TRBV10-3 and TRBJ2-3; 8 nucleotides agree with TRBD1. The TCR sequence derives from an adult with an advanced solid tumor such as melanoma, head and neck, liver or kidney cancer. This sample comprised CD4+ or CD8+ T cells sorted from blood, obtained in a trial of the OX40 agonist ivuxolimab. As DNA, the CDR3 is TGTGCCATAACAGGGGGGATAGGAGATACGCAGTATTTT. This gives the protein CAITGGIGDTQYF.